This T cell receptor beta chain was profiled in a study of PD-1 blockade in classical Hodgkin lymphoma. Overall study findings and caveats: Relapsed/refractory patients reportedly had the lowest baseline TCR diversity, below newly diagnosed patients, who were below healthy donors.

All trial patients relapsed after autologous stem cell transplantation. As to this clone: Its matching antigen is unknown.

Germline assignment: CDR1 SGHVS and CDR2 FQNEAQ. With 4 bases clipped from V and 2 bases from J, the junction kept 6 bases outside the gene matches. The CDR3 is 16 residues long. Using immunoSEQ multiplex PCR, the repertoire was profiled, and TCRdb retains in-frame clones only, with some absent. The sample contains about 26,000 clones, 65% to 90% of which appear only once. The J gene is TRBJ1-1, the V gene TRBV7-8; TRBD1 matches 11 bases. Material: peripheral blood mononuclear cells (PBMCs), obtained at baseline. The sequence was collected from a human donor with classical Hodgkin lymphoma. CDR3 region: CASSWTGGIGNTEAFF. DNA for the CDR3: TGTGCCAGCAGCTGGACAGGGGGCATTGGTAACACTGAAGCTTTCTTT.